These 30 T cell receptor beta chains were sequenced from one sample in a study of cytomegalovirus exposure and HLA in healthy donors. The study ran its PCR with 60 Vbeta and 13 Jbeta primers. Sequencing used immunoSEQ multiplex PCR; TCRdb keeps in-frame clones, though not all of them. The data contain around 140,000 clones, roughly 60% of them singletons. Sequenced sample: PBMCs. The receptors derive from a woman in her thirties or forties in good health and CMV-seronegative.

This clone was seen only once. This rearrangement joins TRBV9 to TRBJ1-3; D is possibly TRBD1 (5 bases). Trimming removed 2 bases at V and 2 bases at J, with 8 bases between. Germline V gene lookup returns CDR1 SGDLS and CDR2 YYNGEE. The CDR3 covers 14 residues. In nucleotides, the CDR3 is TGTGCCAGCAGCGTTGACAGTGCTGGAAACACCATATATTTT. Amino acids: CASSVDSAGNTIYF.

The CDR3 is CAWRGGGGPYEQYF. The CDR3 DNA is TGTGCCTGGAGGGGGGGAGGGGGTCCCTACGAGCAGTACTTC. The chain is built from TRBV30 and TRBJ2-7; maybe TRBD2 (7 bases). This CDR3 region has 14 residues. The V gene lost 3 bases and the J gene lost 2 bases, with 14 bases spanning the gap. CDR1 and CDR2 (germline): GTSNPN, SVGIG (reference sequence). Full variable domain (outside the CDR3, taken from reference TRBV30 and TRBJ2-7): SQTIHQWPATLVQPVGSPLSLECTVEGTSNPNLYWYRQAAGRGLQLLFYSVGIGQISSEVPQNLSASRPQDRQFILSSKKLLLSDSGFYLCAWRGGGGPYEQYFGPGTRLTVT.

This clone was seen once. The DNA for the CDR3 is TGTGCCAGTAGAGACAGGGATCCCAGTCAGCCCCAGCATTTT. Protein sequence: CASRDRDPSQPQHF. V gene TRBV19 combines with J gene TRBJ1-5; 7 positions agree with TRBD1. Germline CDR1 and CDR2: LNHDA and SQIVND (reference sequence). The CDR3 runs 14 residues. J was trimmed by 6 bases and V by 6 bases; bases with no gene match: 8.

This clone was seen only once. The chain uses TRBV5-1 and TRBJ1-2; 9 bases are shared with TRBD1. J was trimmed by 1 base and V by 4 bases; bases with no gene match: 5. The CDR3 runs 15 residues. The germline CDR1 and CDR2 sequences are SGHRS and YFSETQ. CDR3 in DNA: TGCGCCAGCAGCCTTCGGGACAGGGATAACTATGGCTACACCTTC. Protein product: CASSLRDRDNYGYTF.

The V call is TRBV30, the J call TRBJ1-1; D is possibly TRBD1 (6 bases). Per germline, CDR1 GTSNPN and CDR2 SVGIG (reference sequence). Trimming stripped 2 bases from V and 9 bases from J, with 16 bases between. The CDR3 runs 13 residues. The DNA for the CDR3 is TGTGCCTGGAGTATCATAGGGGGTGGGAAAGCTTTCTTT. This translates into CAWSIIGGGKAFF.

This clone has a single count. The chain combines TRBV4-3 with TRBJ2-1; no firm D call. Deletions cut 3 bases from V and 0 bases from J, with 12 bases between. The CDR3 spans 16 residues. Germline V CDR1 and CDR2: LGHNA, YSLEER. The CDR3 DNA follows: TGCGCCAGCAGCCAGTCCCCTTCCCCCTCCTACAATGAGCAGTTCTTC. Translating it yields CASSQSPSPSYNEQFF.

This clone was seen a handful of times. The chain recombines TRBV2 with TRBJ2-7; 7 bases agree with TRBD2. V trimming: 5 bases; J trimming: 5 bases; junction bases outside the gene matches: 6. The CDR3 spans 13 residues. The V gene's germline CDR1 is SNHLY and CDR2 FYNNEI. For the CDR3, the DNA is TGTGCCAGCAGTACCGGGGGGTTGGACGAGCAGTACTTC. Translated, it gives CASSTGGLDEQYF.

The genes are TRBV7-2 and TRBJ2-2, with 8 bases lining up with TRBD2. CDR1 is SGHTA and CDR2 is FQGNSA in the germline V gene. V lost 3 bases, J lost 6 bases, and 3 bases stayed unmatched. The length of the CDR3 is 14 residues. The CDR3 DNA reads as TGTGCCAGCAGCTTCGGGGGGGCCGCCGGGGAGCTGTTTTTT. Protein: CASSFGGAAGELFF.

The chain joins TRBV29-1 to TRBJ1-6, with D possibly matching TRBD1 (6 bases). The CDR3 has 13 amino acids. Per the germline V gene, CDR1 is SQVTM and CDR2 is ANQGSEA. The V end lost 5 bases, the J end lost 7 bases, and 12 bases lay between the germline ends. The CDR3 nucleotides read TGCAGCGTTTGGGCCGGACAGAATTCACCCCTCCACTTT. Residues: CSVWAGQNSPLHF.

This clone was seen only a few times. The V call is TRBV5-1, the J call TRBJ2-6; D gene unclear. Deletions cut 4 bases from V and 4 bases from J, with 3 bases between. The CDR3 covers 12 residues. Germline values: CDR1 SGHRS, CDR2 YFSETQ. CDR3 residues: CASSPGANVLTF. The CDR3 bases are TGCGCCAGCAGCCCAGGGGCCAACGTCCTGACTTTC.

The rearrangement joins TRBV28 to TRBJ2-5, with 8 nucleotides matching TRBD1. Germline V gene lookup returns CDR1 MDHEN and CDR2 SYDVKM. With V trimmed by 6 bases and J by 5 bases, 8 bases remained unmatched. The CDR3 consists of 14 residues. CDR3 region: CASRAQGVGETQYF. As DNA, the CDR3 is TGTGCCAGCAGGGCACAGGGGGTCGGGGAGACCCAGTACTTC. Supplemented by reference TRBV28 and TRBJ2-5, the full variable domain reads DVKVTQSSRYLVKRTGEKVFLECVQDMDHENMFWYRQDPGLGLRLIYFSYDVKMKEKGDIPEGYSVSREKKERFSLILESASTNQTSMYLCASRAQGVGETQYFGPGTRLLVL.

The V and J genes are TRBV2 and TRBJ2-7; the D gene is possibly TRBD2 (7 bases). The CDR3 covers 14 residues. CDR1 is SNHLY and CDR2 is FYNNEI in the germline V gene. V lost 2 bases to trimming and J lost 4 bases, with 12 bases between them. CDR3 DNA sequence: TGTGCCAGCAGTGAAAGCCGGGGGGCATACGAGCAGTACTTC. This encodes CASSESRGAYEQYF. The whole variable domain, filled in from reference TRBV2 and TRBJ2-7, reads EPEVTQTPSHQVTQMGQEVILRCVPISNHLYFYWYRQILGQKVEFLVSFYNNEISEKSEIFDDQFSVERPDGSNFTLKIRSTKLEDSAMYFCASSESRGAYEQYFGPGTRLTVT.

CDR3 region: CASGSRSGREETQYF. The CDR3 nucleotides are TGTGCTAGTGGTTCCAGGTCTGGGCGGGAGGAGACCCAGTACTTC. V gene TRBV12-5 combines with J gene TRBJ2-5, with 7 bases aligning to TRBD2. The germline V gene has CDR1 LGHNT and CDR2 FRNRAP. V was clipped by 4 bases and J by 5 bases; unmatched bases: 10. The CDR3 has 15 residues. Based on the CDR3 plus reference TRBV12-5 and TRBJ2-5, the full variable domain is DARVTQTPRHKVTEMGQEVTMRCQPILGHNTVFWYRQTMMQGLELLAYFRNRAPLDDSGMPKDRFSAEMPDATLATLKIQPSEPRDSAVYFCASGSRSGREETQYFGPGTRLLVL.

The CDR3 is CASSQEGGQGRLILDTQYF. CDR3 coding DNA: TGTGCCAGCAGCCAAGAGGGCGGGCAGGGGCGTCTCATCCTGGATACGCAGTATTTT. V gene TRBV4-2 combines with J gene TRBJ2-3; weak D call: TRBD1 (6 bases). The CDR3 loop spans 19 amino acids. Germline loops: CDR1 LGHNA, CDR2 YNFKEQ. Deletions cut 0 bases from V and 6 bases from J, with 25 bases between.

As concerns this clone: Other DNA sequences from this sample encode an identical CDR3 as well. This rearrangement joins TRBV6-1 to TRBJ1-5; 7 nucleotides match TRBD1. Germline trimming cut 2 bases from V and 4 bases from J; bases unmatched to any gene: 2. CDR3 length: 14 residues. Germline V lookup: CDR1 MNHNS, CDR2 SASEGT. CDR3 bases: TGTGCCAGCAGTGAATCAGGGGGAAATCAGCCCCAGCATTTT. This encodes CASSESGGNQPQHF.

The chain carries TRBV29-1 and TRBJ1-4; D gene uncertain. Germline CDR1 reads SQVTM; CDR2 reads ANQGSEA. V lost 2 bases to trimming and J lost 8 bases, with 12 bases between them. The length of the CDR3 is 13 residues. In DNA form, the CDR3 reads TGCAGCGTTGAAACGGAAGGCGGAGAAAAACTGTTTTTT. This sequence encodes CSVETEGGEKLFF.

The gene calls are TRBV4-1 and TRBJ1-1, with D maybe TRBD1 (5 bases). The CDR3 runs to 16 residues. Deletions cut 1 base from V and 2 bases from J, with 14 bases between. Germline V gives CDR1 MGHRA, CDR2 YSYEKL. DNA for the CDR3: TGCGCCAGCAGCCAAGTGGTGCAGGGTTTTAACACTGAAGCTTTCTTT. As protein: CASSQVVQGFNTEAFF.

This chain connects TRBV19 to TRBJ1-6; 8 bases line up with TRBD1. The J segment lost 7 bases and the V segment lost 0 bases, leaving 8 bases of the junction unmatched. Germline V gives CDR1 LNHDA, CDR2 SQIVND (reference sequence). CDR3 size: 17 residues. CDR3 bases: TGTGCCAGTAGTATAGACCGATGGGGACAGGAAAATTCACCCCTCCACTTT. As protein: CASSIDRWGQENSPLHF.

The chain carries TRBV10-3 and TRBJ2-7; D is possibly TRBD1 (6 bases). The V gene's germline CDR1 is ENHRY and CDR2 SYGVKD. The germline V and J ends were trimmed by 6 bases and 7 bases, with 10 bases remaining between them. There are 11 residues in the CDR3. The CDR3 sequence: CAISQGKEQYF. DNA for the CDR3: TGTGCCATCAGCCAGGGGAAGGAGCAGTACTTC.

The J gene is TRBJ2-7, the V gene TRBV6-5; 10 bases fit TRBD1. The CDR3 runs to 16 residues. The V segment lost 0 bases and the J segment 2 bases; nucleotides outside the gene matches: 4. In germline, CDR1 is MNHEY, CDR2 SVGAGI. The CDR3 DNA follows: TGTGCCAGCAGTTACTCGGGGGACAGGGGAACCTACGAGCAGTACTTC. Its protein product is CASSYSGDRGTYEQYF.

The gene calls are TRBV7-2 and TRBJ1-1, with D tentatively TRBD1 (6 bases). CDR1 and CDR2 (germline): SGHTA, FQGNSA. The V and J ends lost 2 bases and 0 bases respectively, with 13 bases between them. CDR3 length equals 16 residues. CDR3 residues: CASSLQTGLMNTEAFF. CDR3 DNA sequence: TGTGCCAGCAGCTTACAGACAGGCCTTATGAACACTGAAGCTTTCTTT.

The J gene is TRBJ1-2, the V gene TRBV27; possibly TRBD1 for D (5 bases). The V end lost 2 bases, the J end lost 0 bases, and 7 bases lay between the germline ends. CDR1 and CDR2 (germline): MNHEY, SMNVEV (reference sequence). This CDR3 region has 14 residues. The CDR3 DNA follows: TGTGCCAGCAGTTTAACAGGAGCTAACTATGGCTACACCTTC. Protein sequence: CASSLTGANYGYTF.

V usage is TRBV7-3 and J usage is TRBJ2-1; a possible D gene is TRBD1 (5 bases). Germline V gene sequence: CDR1 SGHTA, CDR2 FQGTGA. Trimming stripped 4 bases from V and 3 bases from J, with 10 bases between. The CDR3 consists of 14 residues. This CDR3 reads CASSSDRYYNEQFF. CDR3 coding DNA: TGTGCCAGCAGCTCTGACAGATACTACAATGAGCAGTTCTTC.

The CDR3: CASSRWAGLAGFEQYF. CDR3 in DNA: TGTGCCAGCAGTCGATGGGCGGGACTAGCGGGGTTCGAGCAGTACTTC. The chain uses TRBV27 and TRBJ2-7; the match to TRBD2 covers 13 bases. Germline V CDR1 and CDR2: MNHEY, SMNVEV (reference sequence). The J segment lost 6 bases and the V segment lost 5 bases, leaving 10 bases of the junction unmatched. CDR3 length equals 16 residues.

In this sample, this clone turned up once. The chain combines TRBV29-1 with TRBJ2-2; maybe TRBD1 (6 bases). Germline V CDR1 and CDR2: SQVTM, ANQGSEA. The CDR3 consists of 14 residues. Between the trimmed V and J ends, which lost 2 bases and 4 bases, there was a span of 11 bases. In nucleotides, the CDR3 is TGCAGCGTTGAAAGGGGGTCGGGCACCGGGGAGCTGTTTTTT. Residues: CSVERGSGTGELFF.

As concerns this clone: Relative to the germline gene, one junction end is altered; a read error may explain this. This chain uses TRBV6-5 with TRBJ2-5; a possible D gene is TRBD1 (5 bases). CDR1 MNHEY and CDR2 SVGAGI come from the germline V gene. This CDR3 contains 15 residues. CDR3 nucleotide sequence: TGTGCCAGCAGTCAAATAGACAGCCCCCAAGAGACCCGGTACTTC. Encoded protein: CASSQIDSPQETRYF.

This chain joins TRBV27 and TRBJ1-1; D is perhaps TRBD1 (5 bases). CDR1 and CDR2 (germline): MNHEY, SMNVEV (reference sequence). This CDR3 comprises 15 residues. With 3 bases removed from V and 0 bases from J, the gap between germline ends came to 11 bases. CDR3 residues: CASSFRGRVNTEAFF. The CDR3 nucleotides read TGTGCCAGCAGTTTTCGGGGGAGGGTGAACACTGAAGCTTTCTTT.

In the case of this clone: At one end, the junction sequence differs from germline, possibly due to a read error. In DNA form, the CDR3 reads TGTTCCAGCAGCCCCACGGGATGGACCCAGTACTTC. This encodes CSSSPTGWTQYF. The chain is built from TRBV7-9 and TRBJ2-5; perhaps TRBD2 as D (5 bases). This CDR3 is 12 amino acids long. CDR1 is SEHNR and CDR2 is FQNEAQ in the germline V gene (reference sequence). Supplemented by reference TRBV7-9 and TRBJ2-5, the full variable domain reads DTGVSQNPRHKITKRGQNVTFRCDPISEHNRLYWYRQTLGQGPEFLTYFQNEAQLEKSRLLSDRFSAERPKGSFSTLEIQRTEQGDSAMYLCSSSPTGWTQYFGPGTRLLVL.

The genes are TRBV6-1 and TRBJ1-2; D not resolved. Trimming removed 8 bases from V and 4 bases from J, with 20 bases in between. The CDR3 has 15 amino acids. Germline V gene sequence: CDR1 MNHNS, CDR2 SASEGT. This CDR3 reads CASLERGELAYGYTF. As DNA, the CDR3 is TGTGCCAGCCTTGAACGAGGAGAGCTTGCCTATGGCTACACCTTC.

The V and J genes are TRBV28 and TRBJ2-2, with D maybe TRBD2 (6 bases). The CDR3 is made up of 15 amino acids. Deletions cut 7 bases from V and 2 bases from J, with 14 bases between. Germline V gene lookup returns CDR1 MDHEN and CDR2 SYDVKM. Here the CDR3 reads CASMVGGANTGELFF. CDR3 nucleotides: TGTGCCAGCATGGTAGGAGGGGCAAACACCGGGGAGCTGTTTTTT.